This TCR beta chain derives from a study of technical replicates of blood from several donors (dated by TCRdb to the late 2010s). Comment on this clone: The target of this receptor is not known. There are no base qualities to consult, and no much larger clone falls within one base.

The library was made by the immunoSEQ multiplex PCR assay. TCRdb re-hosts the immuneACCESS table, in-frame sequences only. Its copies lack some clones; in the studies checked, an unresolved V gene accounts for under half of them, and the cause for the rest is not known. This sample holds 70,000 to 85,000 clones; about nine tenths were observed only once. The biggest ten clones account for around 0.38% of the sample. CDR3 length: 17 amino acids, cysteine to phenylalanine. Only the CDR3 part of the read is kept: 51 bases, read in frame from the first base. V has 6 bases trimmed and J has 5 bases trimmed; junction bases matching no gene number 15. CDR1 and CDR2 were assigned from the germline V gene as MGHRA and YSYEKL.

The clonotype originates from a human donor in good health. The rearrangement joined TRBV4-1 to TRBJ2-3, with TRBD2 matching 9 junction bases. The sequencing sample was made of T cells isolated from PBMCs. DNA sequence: TGCGCCAGCAGGCAACACCCTATTAGCGGGAGAAAAGATACGCAGTATTTT. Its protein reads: CASRQHPISGRKDTQYF.